This T cell receptor (beta chain) was sequenced for a study of shared clonotypes between healthy human individuals. Study conclusions and caveats: Tissues were not sampled, only blood, and their repertoires likely differ.

CD45RO negativity and positive selection for CCR7 defined naive CD8 cells, a population that excluded terminally differentiated effector memory CD45RA+ cells. As regards this clone: Its matching antigen is unknown.

The germline V gene has CDR1 SGHDN and CDR2 FVKESK. CDR3 size: 17 residues. V shed 1 base and J shed 7 bases, with 20 bases lying between them. The protocol was immunoSEQ multiplex PCR, while the TCRdb copy is restricted to in-frame clones and leaves out a portion. Of about 2.1 million clones listed, 85% to 95% are singletons. The V call is TRBV14, the J call TRBJ2-1, with a tentative D call TRBD2 (7 bases). Input material: naive CD8+ T cells from PBMCs. The sequence derives from a man between 18 and 29 years old in good health. Some clones in this sample may be carry-over from other donors' samples. The CDR3 nucleotides read TGTGCCAGCAGCCAAGGACCGCCTAGGGGGAGGGAGAATGAGCAGTTCTTC. Translating it yields CASSQGPPRGRENEQFF.